These T cell receptor beta chains were read from a single sample in a study of shared clonotypes between healthy human individuals. Clones were sequenced by immunoSEQ multiplex PCR, and TCRdb holds only the in-frame ones, with some missing. The sample contains 2 million to 3 million clones, roughly 93% of which appear only once. Sequencing was done on a sample of naive CD4+ T cells from PBMCs. These receptors came from a young man in good health. Some clones in this sample may be carry-over from other donors' samples. Each CDR3 is given with its conserved first and last residue. D genes are given only for firm matches. Not every row has a clone size; where given, it reads once, few, many or a size class.

D,J,size,V,DNA,CDR3
.,TRBJ1-5,few,TRBV18,TGTGTGGCTGGAGATCAGCCCCAGCATTTT,CVAGDQPQHF
TRBD2,TRBJ2-1,.,TRBV7-6,TGTGCCAGCAGCTCCAGACTAGCGGCGGGCAATGAGCAGTTCTTC,CASSSRLAAGNEQFF
.,TRBJ2-3,.,TRBV29-1,TGCAGCGTTAGAGGGAGCGGAAATACGCAGTATTTT,CSVRGSGNTQYF
.,TRBJ2-7,.,TRBV27,TGTGCCAGCAGTTTCTCGCCCACCCCCTCCTACGAGCAGTACTTC,CASSFSPTPSYEQYF
.,TRBJ2-7,.,TRBV15,TGTGCCACCAGCAGAGATAATCTGCACGAGCAGTACTTC,CATSRDNLHEQYF
.,TRBJ2-3,.,TRBV5-1,TGCGCCAGCAGCTTATCCGGGACACCCACAGATACGCAGTATTTT,CASSLSGTPTDTQYF
TRBD2,TRBJ2-5,.,TRBV6-1,TGTGCCAGCAGGCCTATATCGGGACTAGGCCTTACCCAGTACTTC,CASRPISGLGLTQYF
.,TRBJ2-5,.,TRBV7-2,TGTGCCAGCAGCTTATCTGAGACCCAGTACTTC,CASSLSETQYF
.,TRBJ2-3,.,TRBV7-3,TGTGCCAGCAGCTCCCGGGGCCGAACTAGCACAGATACGCAGTATTTT,CASSSRGRTSTDTQYF
TRBD2,TRBJ2-7,.,TRBV6-6,TGTGCCAGCCGAGCGGGGCAATCATGGGCCTACGAGCAGTACTTC,CASRAGQSWAYEQYF
.,TRBJ2-1,.,TRBV28,TGTGCCAGCAGTCGTCAGAATGAGCAGTTCTTC,CASSRQNEQFF
.,TRBJ1-1,few,TRBV6-1,TGTGCCAGCAGGTCAGAAGTCCAGAGGAACACTGAAGCTTTCTTT,CASRSEVQRNTEAFF
.,TRBJ2-5,.,TRBV11-2,TGTGCCAGCAGCTTAGCGGCCGCTGGGGAGACCCAGTACTTC,CASSLAAAGETQYF
.,TRBJ2-3,.,TRBV18,TGTGCCAGCTCACCTCAAAGACTCACAGATACGCAGTATTTT,CASSPQRLTDTQYF
.,TRBJ2-1,.,TRBV28,TGTGCCAGCAAGGAGGTTCCTTACAATGAGCAGTTCTTC,CASKEVPYNEQFF
TRBD1,TRBJ2-7,.,TRBV5-1,TGCGCCAGCAGCTTGGCCCGACAGGGGGGCTCCTACGAGCAGTACTTC,CASSLARQGGSYEQYF
.,TRBJ1-2,few,TRBV9,TGTGCCAGCAGCGTCATCGGCGCCCCCTATGGCTACACCTTC,CASSVIGAPYGYTF
TRBD1,TRBJ1-5,.,TRBV28,TGTGCCAGCAGTTTACAGGGGACAGGGCATTTT,CASSLQGTGHF
.,TRBJ2-7,.,TRBV11-2,TGTGCCAGCAGCTTAGGGGCCTCAGGGGATTGGTCCTACGAGCAGTACTTC,CASSLGASGDWSYEQYF
.,TRBJ2-1,.,TRBV5-1,TGCGCCAGCGGACTCACCGGGAGCGATGAGCAGTTCTTC,CASGLTGSDEQFF
TRBD1,TRBJ1-1,.,TRBV19,TGTGCCAGTTTAAACAGGGGGATCACTGAAGCTTTCTTT,CASLNRGITEAFF
TRBD2,TRBJ2-7,.,TRBV5-4,TGTGCCAGCAGACTAGCGGGGTCCTACGAGCAGTACTTC,CASRLAGSYEQYF
.,TRBJ2-7,.,TRBV7-9,TGTGCCAGCAGCTTAAGGCCCTCCTACGAGCAGTACTTC,CASSLRPSYEQYF
.,TRBJ1-3,.,TRBV10-3,TGTGCCATCAGCTGGAACAGGGATCCCGCCAGCTCTGGAAACACCATATATTTT,CAISWNRDPASSGNTIYF
.,TRBJ2-5,.,TRBV5-6,TGTGCCAGCAGCTCCTCTTTCCCCGTCGGCTATCAAGAGACCCAGTACTTC,CASSSSFPVGYQETQYF
TRBD2,TRBJ2-7,.,TRBV5-1,TGCGCCAGCAGCTTCGGACTAGCGGGAGGCGGGGTGCAGTACTTC,CASSFGLAGGGVQYF
TRBD1,TRBJ1-1,.,TRBV13,TGTGCCAGCCAACGGGGCAGGGGGCACACTGAAGCTTTCTTT,CASQRGRGHTEAFF
TRBD1,TRBJ1-5,few,TRBV27,TGTGCCAGTCGGACAGGGGGGACTATACAGCCCCAGCATTTT,CASRTGGTIQPQHF
.,TRBJ1-1,.,TRBV2,TGTGCCAGCAGTTTGGAGGGGAACACTGAAGCTTTCTTT,CASSLEGNTEAFF
.,TRBJ2-2,.,TRBV9,TGTGCCAGCAGCCCTAGACTGATGAACACCGGGGAGCTGTTTTTT,CASSPRLMNTGELFF
.,TRBJ2-6,.,TRBV11-1,TGTGCCAGCAGCTTCTCTGGGGCCAACGTCCTGACTTTC,CASSFSGANVLTF
TRBD1,TRBJ2-7,.,TRBV27,TGTGCCAGCAGGCGATACCCGGGACAGGCGGGGTACGAGCAGTACTTC,CASRRYPGQAGYEQYF
TRBD2,TRBJ2-1,.,TRBV2,TGTGCCAGCAGGACCCCTTCTAGCGGGATCAATGAGCAGTTCTTC,CASRTPSSGINEQFF
.,TRBJ2-5,.,TRBV5-1,TGCGCCAGCAGCTTTAGGGGGGTAGGAGAGACCCAGTACTTC,CASSFRGVGETQYF
TRBD1,TRBJ2-2,.,TRBV28,TGTGCCAGCAGCCCTTTGAGACAGGGACCCGGGGAGCTGTTTTTT,CASSPLRQGPGELFF
TRBD1,TRBJ1-2,.,TRBV4-2,TGTGCCAGCAGCCAAACTCCGGGACAGGGAGTTGGCTACACCTTC,CASSQTPGQGVGYTF
TRBD1,TRBJ2-2,.,TRBV5-1,TGCGCCAGCAGACAGGGGGCCGGGGAGCTGTTTTTT,CASRQGAGELFF
TRBD1,TRBJ1-2,.,TRBV18,TGTGCCAGCTCCCGCCAGGGGGATAATGGCTACACCTTC,CASSRQGDNGYTF
.,TRBJ2-7,.,TRBV28,TGTGCCAGCAGCTCCCCCAACTACGAGCAGTACTTC,CASSSPNYEQYF
TRBD1,TRBJ2-7,.,TRBV5-1,TGCGCCAGCAGGAGACAGGGGTACGAGCAGTACTTC,CASRRQGYEQYF
.,TRBJ1-5,.,TRBV5-8,TGTGCCAGCAGCTTGTGGGGTCAGCCCCAGCATTTT,CASSLWGQPQHF
.,TRBJ2-1,once,TRBV9,TGTGCCAGCAGCCCTAGTACCTACAATGAGCAGTTCTTC,CASSPSTYNEQFF
.,TRBJ2-3,.,TRBV9,TGTGCCAGCAGCCTAGGGGTCACCACAGATACGCAGTATTTT,CASSLGVTTDTQYF
.,TRBJ2-3,once,TRBV5-1,TGCGCCAGCACAACTATAGCGGAGACCACAGATACGCAGTATTTT,CASTTIAETTDTQYF
TRBD1,TRBJ1-2,.,TRBV5-1,TGCGCCAGCAGCTCAAAAGGGGACAGGGTATATAGGTACTATGGCTACACCTTC,CASSSKGDRVYRYYGYTF